The T cell receptor (beta chain) under discussion was sequenced for a study of cytomegalovirus exposure and HLA in healthy donors. Study-level findings and limits: Productive rates of about 90% or about 30% were seen for most TCR beta V segments in an earlier analysis. In a later analysis, V- and J-gene trimming of beta chains associated with a DCLRE1C missense variant, replicated independently. Immune exposure was documented only through CMV serostatus.

In germline, CDR1 is SGHTA, CDR2 FQGNSA. This CDR3 is built from 13 residues. V was clipped by 3 bases and J by 2 bases, with 8 bases between them. Note on this clone: Its target is not known.

The PCR had 60 Vbeta and 13 Jbeta primers. Sequencing used immunoSEQ multiplex PCR; TCRdb keeps in-frame clones, though not all of them. This sample has approximately 100,000 clones; about a tenth occur once, and the top ten carry 4.5% to 6.5%. The sample consisted of PBMCs. The receptor's source is a man in his fifties in good health and CMV-seropositive. The V and J genes are TRBV7-2 and TRBJ2-7; unclear D gene. CDR3 in amino acids: CASSLSRPYEQYF. The CDR3 region has the DNA TGTGCCAGCAGCTTGTCTAGGCCCTACGAGCAGTACTTC. Based on the CDR3 plus reference TRBV7-2 and TRBJ2-7, the full variable domain is GAGVSQSPSNKVTEKGKDVELRCDPISGHTALYWYRQSLGQGLEFLIYFQGNSAPDKSGLPSDRFSAERTGGSVSTLTIQRTQQEDSAVYLCASSLSRPYEQYFGPGTRLTVT.